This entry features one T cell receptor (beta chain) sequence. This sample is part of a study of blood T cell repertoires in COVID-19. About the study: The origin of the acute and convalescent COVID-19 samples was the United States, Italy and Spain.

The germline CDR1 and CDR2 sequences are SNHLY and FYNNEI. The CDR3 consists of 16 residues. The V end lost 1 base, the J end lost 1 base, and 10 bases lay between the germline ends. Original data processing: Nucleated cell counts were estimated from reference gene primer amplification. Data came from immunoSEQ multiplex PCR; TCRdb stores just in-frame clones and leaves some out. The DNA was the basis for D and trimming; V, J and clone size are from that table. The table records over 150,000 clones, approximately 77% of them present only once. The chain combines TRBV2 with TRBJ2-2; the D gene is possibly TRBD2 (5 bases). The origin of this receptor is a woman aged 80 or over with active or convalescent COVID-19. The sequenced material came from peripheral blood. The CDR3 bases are TGTGCCAGCAGTGAAGATGTAGCGCGGAACACCGGGGAGCTGTTTTTT. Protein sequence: CASSEDVARNTGELFF.